Listed below are T cell receptor beta chains from one sample, sequenced in a study of blood T cell repertoires in COVID-19. Using immunoSEQ multiplex PCR, the repertoire was profiled, and TCRdb retains in-frame clones only, with some absent. This sample carries 87,000 or so clones, more than 85% of them seen once, and the ten largest clones take 4.5% to 5.5%. What was sequenced was peripheral blood. These receptors were obtained from a man aged 35 to 55 with acute or convalescent COVID-19. Each CDR3 is given with its conserved first and last residue. A D gene is named only where the DNA matches it firmly. Clone size is not always given. Where it is, it says once, few, many or a class for expanded clones.

CDR3 DNA | CDR3 protein | J gene | D gene | V gene | clone size
TGTGCCAGCAGTAAGACTAGCGGGGTCAATGAGCAGTTCTTC | CASSKTSGVNEQFF | TRBJ2-1 | TRBD2 | TRBV3-1/TRBV3-2 | .
TGTGCCAGCAGCTTAAGGCAGGGTAGCACAGATACGCAGTATTTT | CASSLRQGSTDTQYF | TRBJ2-3 | . | TRBV11-3 | .
TGTGCCAGCAGCCAAGGTCCAGCTAACTATGGCTACACCTTC | CASSQGPANYGYTF | TRBJ1-2 | . | TRBV14 | .
TGTGCCAGCAGCCCCGGGAGCCTTTGGAATGGCTACACCTTC | CASSPGSLWNGYTF | TRBJ1-2 | . | TRBV7-2 | .
TGCGCCAGCAGCCGCACCCACAGGGACGGTGGCTACACCTTC | CASSRTHRDGGYTF | TRBJ1-2 | . | TRBV4-3 | .
TGTGCCAGCAGGGACAGTCCGAACACTGAAGCTTTCTTT | CASRDSPNTEAFF | TRBJ1-1 | . | TRBV2 | .
TGCAGCGTTGTCGGGTTCGACACTGAAGCTTTCTTT | CSVVGFDTEAFF | TRBJ1-1 | . | TRBV29-1 | .
TGTGCCAGCAGCCCCGCCGGGACTAGCGACGCGCAGTACTTC | CASSPAGTSDAQYF | TRBJ2-7 | TRBD2 | TRBV7-2 | .
TGTGCCAGCAGCCAAGATCTCAGGGGAATGAACACTGAAGCTTTCTTT | CASSQDLRGMNTEAFF | TRBJ1-1 | . | TRBV3-1/TRBV3-2 | once
TGTGCCAGCAGCCAAGAAAACAGGGATAAATACACTGAAGCTTTCTTT | CASSQENRDKYTEAFF | TRBJ1-1 | . | TRBV4-2 | .
TGCAGCGTTGAAGAACTAGCGGGGGTACAGCAGTACTTC | CSVEELAGVQQYF | TRBJ2-7 | TRBD2 | TRBV29-1 | .
TGTGCCAGCAGCCTAATAGGGGGCGCAGATACGCAGTATTTT | CASSLIGGADTQYF | TRBJ2-3 | TRBD1 | TRBV7-2 | .
TGTGCCAGCCCCAGGGGCAACCATGGAAACACCATATATTTT | CASPRGNHGNTIYF | TRBJ1-3 | . | TRBV19 | .
TGTGCCAGCAGCGTTTCGACAGGGAACGAGCAGTACTTC | CASSVSTGNEQYF | TRBJ2-7 | TRBD1 | TRBV11-3 | .
TGTGCCAGCAGTTTCAGGGGGCGTATTAATTCACCCCTCCACTTT | CASSFRGRINSPLHF | TRBJ1-6 | TRBD1 | TRBV27 | .
TGTGCCAGCAGTTCGGGACAGGCGAGGGATTCACCCCTCCACTTT | CASSSGQARDSPLHF | TRBJ1-6 | TRBD1 | TRBV27 | .
TGTGCCAGCAGTTTGCGACAGAGCGATGGCTACACCTTC | CASSLRQSDGYTF | TRBJ1-2 | . | TRBV6-5 | once
TGTGCCAGCAGTCAAGGGACTAGCGGACTCCAAGAGACCCAGTACTTC | CASSQGTSGLQETQYF | TRBJ2-5 | TRBD2 | TRBV27 | .
TGTGCCAGCAGTGAACCCGGGGTTCGTGACGAGCAGTACTTC | CASSEPGVRDEQYF | TRBJ2-7 | . | TRBV6-1 | few
TGTGCCAGCAGCCCCCAGCGGGGGGGCCCAGCGACCCAGTACTTC | CASSPQRGGPATQYF | TRBJ2-5 | TRBD2 | TRBV11-2 | few
TGTGCCAGCAGCCCGAGCGGGGTAAATGAGCAGTTCTTC | CASSPSGVNEQFF | TRBJ2-1 | TRBD2 | TRBV3-1/TRBV3-2 | .
TGTGCCAGCAGTTATTGGCAGGGGGAGGCAGATACGCAGTATTTT | CASSYWQGEADTQYF | TRBJ2-3 | . | TRBV6-2/TRBV6-3 | .
TGTGCCTGGAGAGGCAGGGGGGAAGATGGCTACACCTTC | CAWRGRGEDGYTF | TRBJ1-2 | TRBD1 | TRBV30 | .
TGTGCCAGCAGCTTAGGCGGGGACGGGGAGCTGTTTTTT | CASSLGGDGELFF | TRBJ2-2 | . | TRBV11-3 | .
TGCGCCAGCAGCTTGGCGGAGCTCTATGGCTACACCTTC | CASSLAELYGYTF | TRBJ1-2 | . | TRBV5-1 | .
TGTGCCAGCAGCTTAGCCGCGAACACCGGGGAGCTGTTTTTT | CASSLAANTGELFF | TRBJ2-2 | . | TRBV11-2 | once
TGTGCCAGCAGCTTGTCAGGGGCGGGCGAAAAACTGTTTTTT | CASSLSGAGEKLFF | TRBJ1-4 | . | TRBV7-2 | .
TGCGCCAGCAGCCCCCGGATTAGCGGGGGGACCGGGGAGCTGTTTTTT | CASSPRISGGTGELFF | TRBJ2-2 | TRBD2 | TRBV5-1 | .
TGTGCCAGCAGCACCCGGACAGGGCCAGATACGCAGTATTTT | CASSTRTGPDTQYF | TRBJ2-3 | TRBD1 | TRBV7-9 | .
TGTGCCAGCACCAAAGGAGGGGCTGGAAACATTCAGTACTTC | CASTKGGAGNIQYF | TRBJ2-4 | . | TRBV5-6 | .
TGTGCTAGTGAGGGGTGGGACTCCTACAATGAGCAGTTCTTC | CASEGWDSYNEQFF | TRBJ2-1 | . | TRBV12-5 | .
TGCAGTGCTAGCGGCGGAGATGGCTACACCTTC | CSASGGDGYTF | TRBJ1-2 | . | TRBV20-1 | .
TGCGCCAGCAGTCAATCACAAGGGGGCACTGAAGCTTTCTTT | CASSQSQGGTEAFF | TRBJ1-1 | . | TRBV23-1 | .
TGCGCCAGCAGTCAAGCTCGGGACAGGCACAATACTTACTCGGTGGCAGATACGCAGTATTTT | CASSQARDRHNTYSVADTQYF | TRBJ2-3 | TRBD1 | TRBV23-1 | .
TGTGCCAGCTCACCATCTTCGGGGCCAGCGGGGTCCTACGAGCAGTACTTC | CASSPSSGPAGSYEQYF | TRBJ2-7 | TRBD2 | TRBV18 | .
TGCGCCAGCAGCCCCGACAGTCTCTCCTACGAGCAGTACTTC | CASSPDSLSYEQYF | TRBJ2-7 | . | TRBV4-1 | once
TGTGCCAGCAAACCCATCCGCGGGACAGGGGAAGCGGAAGCTTTCTTT | CASKPIRGTGEAEAFF | TRBJ1-1 | TRBD1 | TRBV7-9 | .
TGTGCCAGTAGTACGGACAGGGGAGGCTACACCTTC | CASSTDRGGYTF | TRBJ1-2 | TRBD1 | TRBV19 | .
TGTGCCTGGAGTCTTAATGGGGCCAACGTCCTGACTTTC | CAWSLNGANVLTF | TRBJ2-6 | . | TRBV30 | .
TGTGCCAGCAGCTCCGGGACAGGGGGCTACCCTGGAAACACCATATATTTT | CASSSGTGGYPGNTIYF | TRBJ1-3 | TRBD1 | TRBV7-9 | once
TGTGCCAGCAGCTTGTGGACGATCACATCGGGGGAGCAGTACTTC | CASSLWTITSGEQYF | TRBJ2-7 | . | TRBV5-6 | .
TGCGCCAGCCTTGGGGTGGGAGCATCAGTCAATGAGCAGTTCTTC | CASLGVGASVNEQFF | TRBJ2-1 | . | TRBV4-1 | .
TGTGCCAGTAGTATCGAGCTCGGACAGGCCAATCAGCCCCAGCATTTT | CASSIELGQANQPQHF | TRBJ1-5 | TRBD1 | TRBV19 | once
TGTGCCTGGAGTGTAGAATCCCGGTCTGCTAACTATGGCTACACCTTC | CAWSVESRSANYGYTF | TRBJ1-2 | . | TRBV30 | .
TGCGCCAGCAGCCAAGAAGGACTAGCGGGGGCCCTCCAAGAGACCCAGTACTTC | CASSQEGLAGALQETQYF | TRBJ2-5 | TRBD2 | TRBV4-3 | .
TGCGCCAGCAGCTTGGGTCGGGGGTGGATCGGCGATGGCTACACCTTC | CASSLGRGWIGDGYTF | TRBJ1-2 | . | TRBV5-1 | .
TGTGCCAGCAGCTTGGCGGACAGGGGTTCACATACGCAGTATTTT | CASSLADRGSHTQYF | TRBJ2-3 | TRBD1 | TRBV5-4 | .
TGTGCCAGCAGCCAAGGGGACAGGGGGACCAACTATGGCTACACCTTC | CASSQGDRGTNYGYTF | TRBJ1-2 | TRBD1 | TRBV5-4 | .
TGTGCCACCAGAGAGGGGGATGAGCAGTTCTTC | CATREGDEQFF | TRBJ2-1 | . | TRBV24-1 | .
TGTGCCAGCAGCGTGACAGGGGGCGAAGGAAACATTCAGTACTTC | CASSVTGGEGNIQYF | TRBJ2-4 | TRBD1 | TRBV2 | .
TGTGCCAGCAGCTTAGGGCACAGGGAGAATAATTCACCCCTCCACTTT | CASSLGHRENNSPLHF | TRBJ1-6 | . | TRBV11-2 | .
TGTGCCAGTATCGCCAGGGCATGGACTGAAGCTTTCTTT | CASIARAWTEAFF | TRBJ1-1 | . | TRBV19 | .
TGTGCCAGCAGCGTAGGACAAATTCAAGAGACCCAGTACTTC | CASSVGQIQETQYF | TRBJ2-5 | . | TRBV9 | .